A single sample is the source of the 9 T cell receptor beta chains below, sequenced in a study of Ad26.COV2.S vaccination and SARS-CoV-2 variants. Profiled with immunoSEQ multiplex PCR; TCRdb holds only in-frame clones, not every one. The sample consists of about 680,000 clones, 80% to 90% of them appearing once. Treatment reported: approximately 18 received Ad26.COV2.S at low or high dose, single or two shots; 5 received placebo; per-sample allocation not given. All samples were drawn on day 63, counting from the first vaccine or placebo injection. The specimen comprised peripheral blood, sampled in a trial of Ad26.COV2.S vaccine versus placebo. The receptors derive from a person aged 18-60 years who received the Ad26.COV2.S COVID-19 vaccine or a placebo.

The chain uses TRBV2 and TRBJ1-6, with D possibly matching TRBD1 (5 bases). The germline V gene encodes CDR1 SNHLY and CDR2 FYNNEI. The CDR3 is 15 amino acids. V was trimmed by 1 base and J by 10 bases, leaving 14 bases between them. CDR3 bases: TGTGCCAGCAGTGAAGTTGCAGGGTCGTCATCACCCCTCCACTTT. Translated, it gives CASSEVAGSSSPLHF.

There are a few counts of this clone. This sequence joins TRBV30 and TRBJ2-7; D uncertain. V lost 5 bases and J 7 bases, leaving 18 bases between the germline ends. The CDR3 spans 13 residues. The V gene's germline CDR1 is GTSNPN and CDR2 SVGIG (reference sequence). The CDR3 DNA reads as TGTGCCTGGGGACGGGCATTATCGCGGGAGCAGTACTTC. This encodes CAWGRALSREQYF. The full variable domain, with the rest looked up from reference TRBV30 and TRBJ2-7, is SQTIHQWPATLVQPVGSPLSLECTVEGTSNPNLYWYRQAAGRGLQLLFYSVGIGQISSEVPQNLSASRPQDRQFILSSKKLLLSDSGFYLCAWGRALSREQYFGPGTRLTVT.

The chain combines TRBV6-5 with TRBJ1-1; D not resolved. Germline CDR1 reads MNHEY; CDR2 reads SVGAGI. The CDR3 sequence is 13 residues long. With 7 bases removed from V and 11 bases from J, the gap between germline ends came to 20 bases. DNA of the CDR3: TGTGCCAGCATAAGATTTGGACCGCAAGAGGCTTTCTTT. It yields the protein CASIRFGPQEAFF.

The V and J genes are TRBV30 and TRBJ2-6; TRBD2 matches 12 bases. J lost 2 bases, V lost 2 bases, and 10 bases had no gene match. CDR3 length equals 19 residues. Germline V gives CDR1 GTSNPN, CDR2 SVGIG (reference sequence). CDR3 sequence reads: CAWSPSGGAFIPGANVLTF. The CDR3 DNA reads TGTGCCTGGAGTCCTAGCGGGGGGGCCTTTATCCCTGGGGCCAACGTCCTGACTTTC.

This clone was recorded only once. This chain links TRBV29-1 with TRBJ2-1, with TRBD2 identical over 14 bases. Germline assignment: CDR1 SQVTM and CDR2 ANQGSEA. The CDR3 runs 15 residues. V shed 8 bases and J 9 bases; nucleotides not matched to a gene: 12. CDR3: CSTIPGLAGVSEQFF. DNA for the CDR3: TGCAGCACTATTCCGGGACTAGCGGGAGTCTCTGAGCAGTTCTTC.

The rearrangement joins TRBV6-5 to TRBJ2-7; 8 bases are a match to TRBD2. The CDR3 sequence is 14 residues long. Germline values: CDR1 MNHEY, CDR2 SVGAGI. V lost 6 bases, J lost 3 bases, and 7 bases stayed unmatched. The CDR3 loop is CASRTVGLGYEQYF. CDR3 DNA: TGTGCCAGCAGAACAGTGGGACTAGGCTACGAGCAGTACTTC.

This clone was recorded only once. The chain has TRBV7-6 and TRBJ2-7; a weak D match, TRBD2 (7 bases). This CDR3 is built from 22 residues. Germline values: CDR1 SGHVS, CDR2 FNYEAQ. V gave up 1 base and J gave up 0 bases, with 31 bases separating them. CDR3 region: CASSLEIPRPDAERDNSYEQYF. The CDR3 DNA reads TGTGCCAGCAGCTTAGAGATCCCTCGGCCCGACGCCGAGCGGGACAACTCCTACGAGCAGTACTTC.

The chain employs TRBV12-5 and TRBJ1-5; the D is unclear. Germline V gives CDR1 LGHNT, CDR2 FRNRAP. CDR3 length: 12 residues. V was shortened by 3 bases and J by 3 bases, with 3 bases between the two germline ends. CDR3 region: CASGFDNQPQHF. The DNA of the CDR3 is TGTGCTAGTGGTTTTGACAATCAGCCCCAGCATTTT.

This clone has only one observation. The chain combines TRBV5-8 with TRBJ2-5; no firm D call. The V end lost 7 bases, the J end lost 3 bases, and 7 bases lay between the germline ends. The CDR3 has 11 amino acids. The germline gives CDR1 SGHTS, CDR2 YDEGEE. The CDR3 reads CASRREETQYF. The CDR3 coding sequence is TGTGCCAGCCGTAGGGAAGAGACCCAGTACTTC.